This passage covers 16 T cell receptor beta chains from one sample sequenced in a study of OX40 agonist ivuxolimab in advanced cancers. The data were produced by immunoSEQ multiplex PCR, yet TCRdb's version contains in-frame clones alone and is incomplete. Of some 37,000 clones listed, around nine tenths are singletons. This material consisted of CD4+ or CD8+ T cells sorted from blood, taken in a trial of the OX40 agonist ivuxolimab. These receptors all come from an adult with an advanced solid tumor such as melanoma, head and neck, liver or kidney cancer.

This sequence joins TRBV9 and TRBJ2-7; the D is unclear. Germline V lookup: CDR1 SGDLS, CDR2 YYNGEE. V gave up 4 bases and J gave up 0 bases, with 17 bases separating them. The CDR3 sequence is 16 residues long. The CDR3 sequence: CASSLLLEATSYEQYF. CDR3 coding DNA: TGTGCCAGCAGCCTCCTCCTTGAGGCCACCTCCTACGAGCAGTACTTC.

The chain recombines TRBV19 with TRBJ1-1; D is unclear. Germline CDR1 and CDR2: LNHDA and SQIVND (reference sequence). Trimming took off 7 bases at V and 8 bases at J, with 11 bases between the two ends. The CDR3 extends over 11 amino acids. CDR3 DNA sequence: TGTGCCAGTACCCTGGGGTGGGAAGCTTTCTTT. Translating it yields CASTLGWEAFF.

The chain uses TRBV7-9 and TRBJ2-1, with a possible D match to TRBD1 (6 bases). Germline V gives CDR1 SEHNR, CDR2 FQNEAQ (reference sequence). Trimming took off 5 bases at V and 5 bases at J, with 10 bases between the two ends. This CDR3 spans 13 amino acids. As DNA, the CDR3 is TGTGCCAGCAGCCCGGACAGTCACAATGAGCAGTTCTTC. Translating gives CASSPDSHNEQFF.

The chain links TRBV11-2 to TRBJ2-7; 7 bases fit TRBD1. Germline assignment: CDR1 SGHAT and CDR2 FQNNGV. J lost 6 bases, V lost 6 bases, and 8 bases had no gene match. The CDR3 is made up of 13 amino acids. CDR3 nucleotides: TGTGCCAGCAGGCAGGGACAGTACGGCGAGCAGTACTTC. Amino acid sequence: CASRQGQYGEQYF.

V and J are TRBV5-8 and TRBJ2-2, with TRBD1 identical over 7 bases. From germline, CDR1 is SGHTS and CDR2 YDEGEE. The trim removed 4 bases at V and 0 bases at J, leaving 0 bases unmatched. The CDR3 totals 14 residues. Here the CDR3 DNA reads TGTGCCAGCAGCGGGACAGCGAACACCGGGGAGCTGTTTTTT. Amino acid sequence: CASSGTANTGELFF.

V gene TRBV4-2 combines with J gene TRBJ2-1; 11 bases fit TRBD2. CDR3 length: 16 amino acids. Germline V gene lookup returns CDR1 LGHNA and CDR2 YNFKEQ. The junction had 7 bases not matched to a gene; V was cut back by 4 bases and J by 5 bases. CDR3 sequence reads: CASSLSGTSGHNEQFF. The CDR3 DNA sequence: TGTGCCAGCAGCCTAAGTGGGACTAGCGGCCACAATGAGCAGTTCTTC.

The V and J genes are TRBV27 and TRBJ1-5; perhaps TRBD1 as D (6 bases). Germline V CDR1 and CDR2: MNHEY, SMNVEV (reference sequence). Trimming removed 2 bases at V and 6 bases at J, with 8 bases between. The CDR3 loop spans 13 amino acids. The CDR3 here is CASSLKGGQPQHF. CDR3 DNA: TGTGCCAGCAGTTTAAAGGGGGGTCAGCCCCAGCATTTT.

This chain uses TRBV9 with TRBJ2-1, with 13 bases matching TRBD2. Trimming at V came to 3 bases and at J to 8 bases, leaving 17 bases not matched to a gene. The CDR3 is made up of 19 amino acids. Germline V CDR1 and CDR2: SGDLS, YYNGEE. The CDR3 reads CASSEPSGLAGVWVHEQFF. As DNA, the CDR3 is TGTGCCAGCAGCGAGCCCTCCGGACTAGCGGGAGTATGGGTCCATGAGCAGTTCTTC.

The genes are TRBV7-8 and TRBJ2-1; 8 bases line up with TRBD2. Losses at the gene ends were 1 base for V and 3 bases for J; bases not matched to a gene: 2. The germline V gene encodes CDR1 SGHVS and CDR2 FQNEAQ. The CDR3 runs 15 residues. CDR3 protein: CASSLGSGSYNEQFF. The CDR3 DNA sequence: TGTGCCAGCAGCTTAGGGAGCGGGAGCTACAATGAGCAGTTCTTC.

This rearrangement joins TRBV6-1 to TRBJ1-3, with D hard to call. Germline V gene data show CDR1 as MNHNS and CDR2 as SASEGT. CDR3 size: 14 residues. Trimming left V 9 bases short and J 0 bases short, with 12 bases between. The CDR3 reads CASRPLSSGNTIYF. DNA of the CDR3: TGTGCCAGTCGACCCCTCAGCTCTGGAAACACCATATATTTT.

The chain has TRBV21-1 and TRBJ2-5; TRBD2 is the table's D call and was not checked against the DNA. TRBV21-1 is assigned pseudogene status. This CDR3 comprises 14 residues. The CDR3 region is CASSKVTGRETQYF. The CDR3, as DNA: TGTGCCAGCAGCAAAGTCACCGGGAGAGAGACCCAGTACTTC.

This clone was seen only a few times. The V call is TRBV6-5, the J call TRBJ2-7; D may be TRBD1 (7 bases). Germline V gene data show CDR1 as MNHEY and CDR2 as SVGAGI. V was clipped by 8 bases and J by 2 bases, with 19 bases between them. This CDR3 comprises 15 residues. CDR3 amino acids: CASQVVSGGTYEQYF. In DNA, the CDR3 is TGTGCCAGCCAAGTCGTTTCAGGGGGGACCTACGAGCAGTACTTC.

This clone came up once. The J gene is TRBJ2-7, the V gene TRBV4-1; 7 bases map to TRBD2. The V gene's germline CDR1 is MGHRA and CDR2 YSYEKL. The CDR3 has 16 residues. Losses at the gene ends were 0 bases for V and 0 bases for J; bases not matched to a gene: 5. The CDR3 sequence is CASSQDGGVSSYEQYF. The CDR3 DNA sequence: TGCGCCAGCAGCCAAGATGGGGGGGTAAGCTCCTACGAGCAGTACTTC.

The rearrangement uses TRBV4-3 and TRBJ2-2; D is unresolved. The CDR3 has 15 amino acids. In germline, CDR1 is LGHNA, CDR2 YSLEER. V was shortened by 0 bases and J by 2 bases, with 7 bases between the two germline ends. CDR3 sequence reads: CASSQDSGNTGELFF. The CDR3 DNA is TGCGCCAGCAGCCAAGACTCGGGTAACACCGGGGAGCTGTTTTTT.

The chain combines TRBV9 with TRBJ2-5; TRBD2 is a possible D gene (6 bases). CDR3 length: 16 residues. CDR1 and CDR2 (germline): SGDLS, YYNGEE. Between the trimmed V and J ends, which lost 0 bases and 5 bases, there was a span of 17 bases. The DNA of the CDR3 is TGTGCCAGCAGCGTAGGCGGTCGCGGAGGAGGGGAGACCCAGTACTTC. Encoded protein: CASSVGGRGGGETQYF.

This chain joins TRBV9 and TRBJ2-2; 12 bases map to TRBD2. Germline CDR1 SGDLS, CDR2 YYNGEE. The V gene end was trimmed by 4 bases and the J gene end by 2 bases; junction bases not matched to a gene: 9. CDR3 length equals 18 residues. The CDR3 region is CASSTPGLAGINTGELFF. The CDR3 bases are TGTGCCAGCAGCACGCCGGGACTAGCGGGCATAAACACCGGGGAGCTGTTTTTT.